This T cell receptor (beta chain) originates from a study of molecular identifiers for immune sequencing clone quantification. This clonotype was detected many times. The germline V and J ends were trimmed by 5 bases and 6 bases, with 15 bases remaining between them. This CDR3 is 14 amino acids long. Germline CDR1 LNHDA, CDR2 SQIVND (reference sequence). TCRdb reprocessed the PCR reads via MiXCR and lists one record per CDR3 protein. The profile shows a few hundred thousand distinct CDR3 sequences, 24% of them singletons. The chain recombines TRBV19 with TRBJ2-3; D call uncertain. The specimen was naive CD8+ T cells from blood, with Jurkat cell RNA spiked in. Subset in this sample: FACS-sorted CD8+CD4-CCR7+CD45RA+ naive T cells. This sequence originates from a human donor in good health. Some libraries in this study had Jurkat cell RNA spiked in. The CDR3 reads CASSVTIRRDTQYF. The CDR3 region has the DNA TGTGCCAGTAGTGTAACGATCCGCCGGGATACGCAGTATTTT. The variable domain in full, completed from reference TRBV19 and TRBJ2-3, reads DGGITQSPKYLFRKEGQNVTLSCEQNLNHDAMYWYRQDPGQGLRLIYYSQIVNDFQKGDIAEGYSVSREKKESFPLTVTSAQKNPTAFYLCASSVTIRRDTQYFGPGTRLTVL.